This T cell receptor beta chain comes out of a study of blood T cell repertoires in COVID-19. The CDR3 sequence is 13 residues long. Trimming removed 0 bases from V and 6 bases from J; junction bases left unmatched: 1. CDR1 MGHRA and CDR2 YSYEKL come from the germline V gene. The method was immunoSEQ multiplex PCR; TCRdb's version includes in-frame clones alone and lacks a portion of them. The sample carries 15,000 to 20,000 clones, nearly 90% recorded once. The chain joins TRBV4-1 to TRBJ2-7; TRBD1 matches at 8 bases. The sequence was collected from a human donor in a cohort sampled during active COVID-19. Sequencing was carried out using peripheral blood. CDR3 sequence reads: CASSQETGAEQYF. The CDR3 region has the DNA TGCGCCAGCAGCCAAGAGACAGGGGCCGAGCAGTACTTC.